This entry lists 21 T cell receptor beta chains sequenced from one sample in a study of OX40 agonist ivuxolimab in advanced cancers. The repertoire was sequenced with immunoSEQ multiplex PCR; TCRdb's copy has only in-frame clones and lacks some. The repertoire includes tens of thousands of clones, over 75% of them detected once, and about 5.5% sits in the top ten. The material was CD4+ or CD8+ T cells sorted from blood, obtained in a trial of the OX40 agonist ivuxolimab. These receptors were obtained from an adult with an advanced solid tumor such as melanoma, head and neck, liver or kidney cancer.

The rearrangement joins TRBV2 to TRBJ2-5; either TRBD1 or TRBD2 may fit D (6 bases each). Trimming pared 9 bases from V and 2 bases from J, leaving 16 bases between. The CDR3 spans 14 residues. Germline V gene sequence: CDR1 SNHLY, CDR2 FYNNEI. The CDR3 nucleotides read TGTGCCAGTAGAGTTAGGGGGGCTCAAGAGACCCAGTACTTC. It yields the protein CASRVRGAQETQYF.

The chain employs TRBV19 and TRBJ2-7, with 7 bases matching TRBD1. The CDR3 length is 16 residues. V dropped 4 bases and J dropped 2; count of bases not matched to a gene: 11. Germline-derived CDR1 and CDR2 are LNHDA and SQIVND (reference sequence). The CDR3: CASSTTDRPTPYEQYF. The DNA for the CDR3 is TGTGCCAGTAGTACGACGGACAGGCCGACCCCCTACGAGCAGTACTTC. The variable domain in full, with the rest retrieved from reference TRBV19 and TRBJ2-7, is DGGITQSPKYLFRKEGQNVTLSCEQNLNHDAMYWYRQDPGQGLRLIYYSQIVNDFQKGDIAEGYSVSREKKESFPLTVTSAQKNPTAFYLCASSTTDRPTPYEQYFGPGTRLTVT.

The chain uses TRBV25-1 and TRBJ2-5, with 7 bases matching TRBD1. This CDR3 is 12 amino acids long. V lost 6 bases, J lost 5 bases, and 3 bases stayed unmatched. Germline-derived CDR1 and CDR2 are MGHDK and SYGVNS. As DNA, the CDR3 is TGTGCCAGCAGGCAACAGGGGGAGACCCAGTACTTC. Amino acid sequence: CASRQQGETQYF.

This clone was seen a few times. The V and J genes are TRBV30 and TRBJ2-4; possibly TRBD1 for D (5 bases). This CDR3 spans 16 amino acids. Germline V lookup: CDR1 GTSNPN, CDR2 SVGIG (reference sequence). Between the trimmed V and J ends, which lost 5 bases and 0 bases, there was a span of 17 bases. CDR3 DNA: TGTGCCTGGGAGCATGGGGCGGCGGTAGCCAAAAACATTCAGTACTTC. It is translated as CAWEHGAAVAKNIQYF. The entire variable domain, with the rest obtained from reference TRBV30 and TRBJ2-4, is as follows: SQTIHQWPATLVQPVGSPLSLECTVEGTSNPNLYWYRQAAGRGLQLLFYSVGIGQISSEVPQNLSASRPQDRQFILSSKKLLLSDSGFYLCAWEHGAAVAKNIQYFGAGTRLSVL.

This clone was counted a single time. DNA of the CDR3: TGTGCCAGCAGTAACAGGACTACGAACACCGGGGAGCTGTTTTTT. Protein sequence: CASSNRTTNTGELFF. This chain joins TRBV7-3 and TRBJ2-2; D is possibly TRBD2 (6 bases). The CDR3 runs to 15 residues. V lost 6 bases, J lost 0 bases, and 11 bases lay in between. Looked up from germline, CDR1 is SGHTA and CDR2 is FQGTGA.

This chain uses TRBV27 with TRBJ1-4, with 9 bases lining up with TRBD1. After removal of 3 bases from V and 14 bases from J, the junction contained 10 bases not matched to a gene. Germline lookup yields CDR1 MNHEY and CDR2 SMNVEV (reference sequence). The CDR3 runs 14 residues. The CDR3 coding sequence is TGTGCCAGCAGTTTCGCAACCCACAGGGGGCGGCTGTTTTTT. Protein sequence: CASSFATHRGRLFF. Complete variable domain (other parts from reference TRBV27 and TRBJ1-4): EAQVTQNPRYLITVTGKKLTVTCSQNMNHEYMSWYRQDPGLGLRQIYYSMNVEVTDKGDVPEGYKVSRKEKRNFPLILESPSPNQTSLYFCASSFATHRGRLFFGSGTQLSVL.

The V gene is TRBV15, the J gene TRBJ2-2; TRBD2 agrees at 7 bases. In germline, CDR1 is LNHNV, CDR2 YYDKDF (reference sequence). V shed 0 bases, J shed 6 bases, and the junction held 7 bases outside the gene matches. There are 16 residues in the CDR3. The CDR3 loop is CATSRDWGGEAGELFF. In DNA form, the CDR3 reads TGTGCCACCAGCAGAGATTGGGGAGGGGAGGCCGGGGAGCTGTTTTTT.

This clone was observed a few times. The rearrangement links TRBV7-9 to TRBJ2-2; perhaps TRBD1 as D (5 bases). Germline V CDR1 and CDR2: SEHNR, FQNEAQ (reference sequence). The CDR3 runs 14 residues. The V end lost 7 bases, the J end lost 0 bases, and 9 bases lay between the germline ends. The chain's CDR3 is CASTLTANTGELFF. The DNA for the CDR3 is TGTGCCAGCACCTTGACAGCGAACACCGGGGAGCTGTTTTTT.

This rearrangement joins TRBV19 to TRBJ2-2; TRBD1 agrees at 8 bases. V dropped 6 bases and J dropped 4; count of bases not matched to a gene: 7. CDR3 length: 15 residues. Germline V CDR1 and CDR2: LNHDA, SQIVND (reference sequence). As DNA, the CDR3 is TGTGCCAGTAGCCAAGACAGGGGCGTCACCGGGGAGCTGTTTTTT. Its translation is CASSQDRGVTGELFF. Full variable domain (missing parts from reference TRBV19 and TRBJ2-2): DGGITQSPKYLFRKEGQNVTLSCEQNLNHDAMYWYRQDPGQGLRLIYYSQIVNDFQKGDIAEGYSVSREKKESFPLTVTSAQKNPTAFYLCASSQDRGVTGELFFGEGSRLTVL.

This clone was detected once. The V and J genes are TRBV4-2 and TRBJ2-7; 11 positions match TRBD2. The CDR3 totals 16 residues. Germline CDR1 LGHNA, CDR2 YNFKEQ. V lost 4 bases to trimming and J lost 2 bases; unmatched junction nucleotides: 7. The CDR3, as DNA: TGTGCCAGCAGCCCAGCGGGGACTAGCGGAACCTACGAGCAGTACTTC. Amino acids: CASSPAGTSGTYEQYF.

The chain uses TRBV12-2 and TRBJ2-7. TRBV12-2 is assigned pseudogene status. The CDR3 covers 18 residues. The CDR3 sequence is CASRLGGRCPRAQYEQYV. The CDR3 coding sequence is TGTGCAAGTCGCTTAGGGGGGAGATGCCCCCGGGCACAGTACGAGCAGTACGTC.

This clone was recorded only once. The chain couples TRBV2 to TRBJ2-5; weak D call: TRBD1 (6 bases). Germline V lookup: CDR1 SNHLY, CDR2 FYNNEI. V lost 5 bases and J 3 bases, leaving 10 bases between the germline ends. The CDR3 consists of 13 residues. The CDR3 region is CASSIGQKETQYF. In DNA, the CDR3 is TGTGCCAGCAGTATAGGACAGAAAGAGACCCAGTACTTC.

The J gene is TRBJ1-1, the V gene TRBV28, with 8 bases matching TRBD1. V lost 4 bases to trimming and J lost 0 bases; unmatched junction nucleotides: 4. The CDR3 is 15 residues long. Germline V gene sequence: CDR1 MDHEN, CDR2 SYDVKM. CDR3 sequence (DNA): TGTGCCAGCAGTTCCTCGACAGGGGTGAACACTGAAGCTTTCTTT. Translated: CASSSSTGVNTEAFF.

This rearrangement joins TRBV6-6 to TRBJ1-2; D possibly corresponds to TRBD1 (5 bases). The CDR3 consists of 13 residues. V was clipped by 8 bases and J by 0 bases, with 10 bases between them. Germline V gives CDR1 MNHNY, CDR2 SVGAGI (reference sequence). The CDR3 coding sequence is TGTGCCAGCGTTGGGGGGACTAACTATGGCTACACCTTC. Encoded protein: CASVGGTNYGYTF.

The CDR3 loop is CASSPPAQETQYF. CDR3 coding DNA: TGTGCCAGCTCACCCCCGGCCCAAGAGACCCAGTACTTC. V is TRBV18 and J is TRBJ2-5; D remains unclear. This CDR3 is built from 13 residues. The germline gives CDR1 KGHSH, CDR2 LQKENI. With 3 bases removed from V and 1 base from J, the gap between germline ends came to 6 bases. The full variable domain, completed using reference TRBV18 and TRBJ2-5, is NAGVMQNPRHLVRRRGQEARLRCSPMKGHSHVYWYRQLPEEGLKFMVYLQKENIIDESGMPKERFSAEFPKEGPSILRIQQVVRGDSAAYFCASSPPAQETQYFGPGTRLLVL.

This chain uses TRBV2 with TRBJ2-2; tentative D call: TRBD1 (6 bases). The germline V gene encodes CDR1 SNHLY and CDR2 FYNNEI. CDR3 length: 12 residues. Trimming took off 4 bases at V and 7 bases at J, with 7 bases between the two ends. The CDR3 DNA reads as TGTGCCAGCAGTGTACAGGGCGGGGAGCTGTTTTTT. Translated, it gives CASSVQGGELFF.

The chain joins TRBV4-2 to TRBJ2-5; 7 bases are a match to TRBD2. After removal of 0 bases from V and 5 bases from J, the junction contained 6 bases not matched to a gene. The CDR3 runs 15 residues. In germline, CDR1 is LGHNA, CDR2 YNFKEQ. The CDR3 reads CASSQDGGGSETQYF. In DNA form, the CDR3 reads TGTGCCAGCAGCCAAGATGGGGGAGGGTCGGAGACCCAGTACTTC.

V is TRBV29-1 and J is TRBJ2-1, with D maybe TRBD2 (6 bases). The germline V gene has CDR1 SQVTM and CDR2 ANQGSEA. V was pared by 5 bases and J by 3 bases, with 17 bases between. This CDR3 spans 15 amino acids. The CDR3 loop is CSVTHPSAGYNEQFF. The CDR3 bases are TGCAGCGTTACCCACCCGTCAGCGGGCTACAATGAGCAGTTCTTC.

V and J are TRBV7-6 and TRBJ1-2; 8 bases map to TRBD1. CDR3 length equals 16 residues. The germline gives CDR1 SGHVS, CDR2 FNYEAQ. The junction had 7 bases not matched to a gene; V was cut back by 4 bases and J by 0 bases. The CDR3 bases are TGTGCCAGCAGCTCGCACCAGGGGGCCCCTAACTATGGCTACACCTTC. It translates to CASSSHQGAPNYGYTF.

The rearrangement links TRBV5-4 to TRBJ1-3; 8 nucleotides align to TRBD1. Germline-derived CDR1 and CDR2 are SGHNT and YYREEE (reference sequence). The V segment lost 0 bases and the J segment 0 bases; nucleotides outside the gene matches: 8. This CDR3 contains 18 residues. CDR3 loop: CASSLEQGVYTSGNTIYF. CDR3 sequence (DNA): TGTGCCAGCAGCTTGGAACAGGGGGTATACACCTCTGGAAACACCATATATTTT.

As to this clone: At the DNA level, this CDR3 is encoded by other sequences in the same sample as well. CDR3 sequence (DNA): TGTGCCAGCAGTTACGGAGGGGGCGACTATGGCTACACCTTC. This codes for CASSYGGGDYGYTF. The J gene is TRBJ1-2, the V gene TRBV6-5; TRBD1 matches at 7 bases. The germline gives CDR1 MNHEY, CDR2 SVGAGI. V was clipped by 2 bases and J by 3 bases; unmatched bases: 3. This CDR3 comprises 14 residues.